This T cell receptor (beta chain) was captured in a study of CD8+ T cells in alopecia areata. Sequencing relied on a cDNA template that was reverse transcribed from extracted RNA. Sequenced by immunoSEQ multiplex PCR; TCRdb stores in-frame clones only, minus some. The data hold 65,000 to 70,000 clones, with approximately 61% observed a single time. Germline V gene data show CDR1 as MNHEY and CDR2 as SVGAGI. Trimming took 2 bases from V and 1 from J, leaving 6 bases between them. CDR3 size: 15 residues. The V gene is TRBV6-5, the J gene TRBJ2-6; maybe TRBD2 (5 bases). Specimen: CD8+ T cells sorted from blood, collected at week 0. This receptor was obtained from a human donor with alopecia areata. The CDR3, as DNA: TGTGCCAGCAGTTACGGACTGTCTGGGGCCAACGTCCTGACTTTC. This codes for CASSYGLSGANVLTF.